This T cell receptor beta chain was captured by sequencing in a study of beta chain features in type 1 diabetes. Study-wide results and limits: Across all four CD4+ subsets, people with type 1 diabetes showed modestly shorter TCRB CDR3s.

The CDR3 extends over 14 amino acids. Germline CDR1 and CDR2: KGHSH and LQKENI. V dropped 6 bases and J dropped 2; count of bases not matched to a gene: 7. This clone was counted a few times. Antigen unknown. What was sequenced were expressed TCRB transcripts, since all of the isolated RNA had been reverse transcribed. Assay used: immunoSEQ multiplex PCR; TCRdb lists only in-frame clones, some missing. This sample yields under 350,000 clones, of which roughly an eighth are seen a single time; under 0.02% belongs to the top ten. This sequence originates from a young man with type 1 diabetes. The sample was naive CD4+ T cells from blood. This chain links TRBV18 with TRBJ2-7; 7 bases fit TRBD2. CDR3 in amino acids: CASSYGGSPYEQYF. CDR3 coding DNA: TGTGCCAGCTCCTACGGGGGGTCTCCCTACGAGCAGTACTTC.